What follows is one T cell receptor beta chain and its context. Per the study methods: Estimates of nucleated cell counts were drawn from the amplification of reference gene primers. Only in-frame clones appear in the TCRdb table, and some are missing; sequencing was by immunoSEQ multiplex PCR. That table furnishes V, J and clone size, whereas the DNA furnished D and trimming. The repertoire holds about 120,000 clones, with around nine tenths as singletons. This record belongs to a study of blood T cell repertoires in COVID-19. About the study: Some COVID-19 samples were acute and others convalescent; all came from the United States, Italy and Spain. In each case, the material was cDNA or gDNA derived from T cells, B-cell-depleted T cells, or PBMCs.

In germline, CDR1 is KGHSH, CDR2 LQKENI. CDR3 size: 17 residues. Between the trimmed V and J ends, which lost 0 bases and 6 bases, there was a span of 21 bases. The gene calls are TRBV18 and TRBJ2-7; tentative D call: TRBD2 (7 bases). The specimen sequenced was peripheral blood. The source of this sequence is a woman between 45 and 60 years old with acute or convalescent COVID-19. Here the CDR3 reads CASSPPGGPYRVGEQYF. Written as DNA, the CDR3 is TGTGCCAGCTCACCACCGGGGGGGCCCTACAGGGTCGGCGAGCAGTACTTC.